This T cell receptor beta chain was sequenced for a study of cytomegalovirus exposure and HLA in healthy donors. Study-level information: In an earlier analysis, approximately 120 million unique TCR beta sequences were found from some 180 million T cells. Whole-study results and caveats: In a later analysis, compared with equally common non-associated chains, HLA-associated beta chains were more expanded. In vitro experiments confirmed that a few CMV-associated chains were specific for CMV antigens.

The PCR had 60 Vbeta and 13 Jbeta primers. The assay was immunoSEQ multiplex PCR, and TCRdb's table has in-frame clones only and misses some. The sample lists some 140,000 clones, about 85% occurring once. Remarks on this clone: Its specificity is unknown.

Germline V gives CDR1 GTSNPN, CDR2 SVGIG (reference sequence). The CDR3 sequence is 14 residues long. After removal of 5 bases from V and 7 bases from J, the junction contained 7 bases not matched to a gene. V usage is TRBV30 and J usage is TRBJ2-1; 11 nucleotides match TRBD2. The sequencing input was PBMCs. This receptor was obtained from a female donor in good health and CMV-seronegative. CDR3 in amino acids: CAWGLAGGQNEQFF. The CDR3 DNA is TGTGCCTGGGGGCTAGCGGGGGGTCAAAATGAGCAGTTCTTC.